One and the same sample provided the 26 T cell receptor beta chains below, sequenced in a study of T cell responses to AZD1222 COVID-19 vaccine. TCRdb's copy holds only in-frame clones and misses some; the assay was immunoSEQ multiplex PCR. The sample lists fewer than 70,000 clones; 70% to 80% were seen once. Specimen: peripheral blood, collected 28 days after the second AZD1222 dose. The receptors were gathered from an adult who received the AZD1222 COVID-19 vaccine.

This clone was found a few times. This chain uses TRBV6-4 with TRBJ1-2, with 9 bases identical to TRBD1. Germline CDR1 is MRHNA and CDR2 is SNTAGT. This CDR3 is built from 15 residues. The trim removed 4 bases at V and 2 bases at J, leaving 5 bases unmatched. The CDR3 loop is CASSASTGGNYGYTF. The CDR3 region has the DNA TGTGCCAGCAGTGCCTCGACAGGGGGGAACTATGGCTACACCTTC.

The chain uses TRBV5-1 and TRBJ1-1, with D possibly TRBD1 on 5 matching bases. With 1 base removed from V and 6 bases from J, the gap between germline ends came to 13 bases. Germline assignment: CDR1 SGHRS and CDR2 YFSETQ. The CDR3 has 14 amino acids. CDR3 nucleotide sequence: TGCGCCAGCAGCTTGTGGAGGGGCTTAGCTGAAGCTTTCTTT. Amino acids: CASSLWRGLAEAFF.

The chain couples TRBV7-8 to TRBJ2-6, with D unresolved. Looked up from germline, CDR1 is SGHVS and CDR2 is FQNEAQ. CDR3 length: 18 residues. The V end lost 0 bases, the J end lost 0 bases, and 12 bases lay between the germline ends. CDR3: CASSLALGHLSGANVLTF. For the CDR3, the DNA is TGTGCCAGCAGCTTAGCGTTGGGCCACCTCTCTGGGGCCAACGTCCTGACTTTC.

The chain carries TRBV3-1 (or the pseudogene TRBV3-2) and TRBJ1-2; 10 bases align to TRBD1. The CDR3 has 16 residues. CDR1 is LGHDT and CDR2 is YNNKEL in the germline V gene (reference sequence). The J segment lost 4 bases and the V segment lost 4 bases, leaving 9 bases of the junction unmatched. The DNA for the CDR3 is TGTGCCAGCAGCCCAACCCGGACAGGGGGGGGCTATGGCTACACCTTC. Encoded protein: CASSPTRTGGGYGYTF.

This clone was seen a handful of times. The gene calls are TRBV5-6 and TRBJ1-2; 9 bases align to TRBD1. Trimming cost V 0 bases and J 6 bases; bases outside gene matches: 3. Germline CDR1 and CDR2: SGHDT and YYEEEE. This CDR3 contains 14 residues. CDR3 sequence reads: CASSLERDRDGYTF. CDR3 sequence (DNA): TGTGCCAGCAGCTTGGAACGGGACAGGGATGGCTACACCTTC.

Only a few counts were recorded for this clone. The rearrangement uses TRBV6-5 and TRBJ2-1; the match to TRBD2 covers 8 bases. CDR1 is MNHEY and CDR2 is SVGAGI in the germline V gene. The V segment lost 7 bases and the J segment 2 bases; nucleotides outside the gene matches: 7. This CDR3 has 15 amino acids. CDR3 bases: TGTGCCAGCACCTTCGGGGGGGCCCCCTACAATGAGCAGTTCTTC. Residues: CASTFGGAPYNEQFF.

The table lists this clone with a count of one. V is TRBV18 and J is TRBJ2-2; tentative D call: TRBD1 (6 bases). The V gene lost 6 bases and the J gene lost 6 bases, with 14 bases spanning the gap. CDR1 KGHSH and CDR2 LQKENI come from the germline V gene. This CDR3 contains 14 residues. Here the CDR3 DNA reads TGTGCCAGCTCGCCCGATGCAGGGGCCGGGGAGCTGTTTTTT. Translating it yields CASSPDAGAGELFF.

The genes are TRBV5-1 and TRBJ1-4; D not resolved. This CDR3 region has 15 residues. Germline V lookup: CDR1 SGHRS, CDR2 YFSETQ. Deletions cut 0 bases from V and 7 bases from J, with 13 bases between. The CDR3 sequence: CASSLGWESVEKLFF. For the CDR3, the DNA is TGCGCCAGCAGCTTGGGCTGGGAGAGTGTTGAAAAACTGTTTTTT.

On this clone itself: Other DNA sequences in the sample encode the same CDR3. This chain uses TRBV5-4 with TRBJ2-1; 8 nucleotides agree with TRBD2. This CDR3 is built from 16 residues. CDR1 SGHNT and CDR2 YYREEE come from the germline V gene (reference sequence). V was pared by 2 bases and J by 8 bases, with 12 bases of the junction left unmatched. The CDR3 DNA reads as TGTGCCAGCAGCTTAAGCGGGGGCCACCAGAGGGATGAGCAGTTCTTC. Its translation is CASSLSGGHQRDEQFF.

The chain uses TRBV25-1 and TRBJ2-3; D is unclear. V was shortened by 2 bases and J by 0 bases, with 9 bases between the two germline ends. The germline CDR1 and CDR2 sequences are MGHDK and SYGVNS. CDR3 size: 15 residues. The CDR3: CASSEATRSTDTQYF. The DNA of the CDR3 is TGTGCCAGCAGTGAAGCGACGAGAAGCACAGATACGCAGTATTTT.

This clone was observed once. The V gene is TRBV5-1, the J gene TRBJ1-1, with a weak D call TRBD1 (5 bases). This CDR3 spans 15 amino acids. CDR1 SGHRS and CDR2 YFSETQ come from the germline V gene. Trimming left V 4 bases short and J 0 bases short, with 13 bases between. Here the CDR3 reads CASSLGVGVNTEAFF. The CDR3 nucleotides read TGCGCCAGCAGCCTAGGGGTAGGGGTGAACACTGAAGCTTTCTTT.

The chain joins TRBV5-6 to TRBJ1-2; weak D call: TRBD1 (5 bases). The CDR3 length is 18 residues. The germline V gene has CDR1 SGHDT and CDR2 YYEEEE. V gave up 2 bases and J gave up 4 bases, with 24 bases separating them. CDR3 residues: CASSLIGTETRGVYGYTF. The CDR3 bases are TGTGCCAGCAGCTTAATCGGGACGGAAACTAGGGGAGTCTATGGCTACACCTTC.

The sample holds a few counts of this clone. V usage is TRBV5-4 and J usage is TRBJ2-1; 14 bases fit TRBD2. V was clipped by 4 bases and J by 4 bases; unmatched bases: 7. CDR1 is SGHNT, CDR2 YYREEE, per germline (reference sequence). The CDR3 extends over 17 amino acids. CDR3 amino acids: CASSLLGLAGVYNEQFF. CDR3 nucleotide sequence: TGTGCCAGCAGCCTTTTGGGACTAGCGGGGGTATACAATGAGCAGTTCTTC.

This clone has just one count. The chain links TRBV9 to TRBJ2-7; perhaps D is TRBD1 or TRBD2 (5 bases each). There are 14 residues in the CDR3. Trimming removed 4 bases from V and 6 bases from J, with 17 bases in between. Germline lookup yields CDR1 SGDLS and CDR2 YYNGEE. Here the CDR3 reads CASSPGNAAGEQYF. As DNA, the CDR3 is TGTGCCAGCAGCCCAGGGAATGCGGCGGGCGAGCAGTACTTC.

The rearrangement links TRBV6-5 to TRBJ1-5; 7 bases map to TRBD1. The ends lost 10 bases at V and 3 bases at J; junction bases unmatched: 6. Germline CDR1 and CDR2: MNHEY and SVGAGI. The length of the CDR3 is 13 residues. In DNA, the CDR3 is TGTGCCACCCGGACAGGAGACAATCAGCCCCAGCATTTT. Amino acid sequence: CATRTGDNQPQHF.

The chain has TRBV3-1 (or the pseudogene TRBV3-2) and TRBJ1-2, with a possible D match to TRBD1 (5 bases). From germline, CDR1 is LGHDT and CDR2 YNNKEL (reference sequence). Trimming left V 2 bases short and J 3 bases short, with 13 bases between. The CDR3 is made up of 15 amino acids. Here the CDR3 reads CASSQQPGRDYGYTF. The CDR3 bases are TGTGCCAGCAGCCAACAGCCAGGGAGGGACTATGGCTACACCTTC.

The chain combines TRBV3-1 (or the pseudogene TRBV3-2) with TRBJ2-5, with D unclear. This CDR3 has 14 amino acids. In germline, CDR1 is LGHDT, CDR2 YNNKEL (reference sequence). The V gene lost 5 bases and the J gene lost 4 bases, with 14 bases spanning the gap. The DNA for the CDR3 is TGTGCCAGCAGCGCCGTTGCTCCAGGAGAGACCCAGTACTTC. Translating gives CASSAVAPGETQYF.

V usage is TRBV7-6 and J usage is TRBJ1-2, with a possible D match to TRBD1 (6 bases). V shed 6 bases and J shed 2 bases, with 13 bases lying between them. There are 14 residues in the CDR3. Looked up from germline, CDR1 is SGHVS and CDR2 is FNYEAQ. Written as DNA, the CDR3 is TGTGCCAGCAGTCGGGACATTGACAACTATGGCTACACCTTC. This sequence encodes CASSRDIDNYGYTF.

The chain recombines TRBV24-1 with TRBJ1-3; D call uncertain. Deletions cut 5 bases from V and 2 bases from J, with 30 bases between. The CDR3 has 21 residues. Germline V gene sequence: CDR1 KGHDR, CDR2 SFDVKD. The CDR3 region has the DNA TGTGCCACCAGTGCCATACCGCCCTGGTTGAGGGAGTTAATTCCTGGAAACACCATATATTTT. The encoded protein is CATSAIPPWLRELIPGNTIYF.

The chain has TRBV5-4 and TRBJ1-3; TRBD1 might be the D (5 bases). The germline gives CDR1 SGHNT, CDR2 YYREEE (reference sequence). This CDR3 has 14 residues. The V end was cut by 1 base, the J end by 4 bases, with 9 bases between. CDR3 in DNA: TGTGCCAGCAGCTTGCCGGGACCAGGAAACACCATATATTTT. Translated: CASSLPGPGNTIYF.

The DNA for the CDR3 is TGTGCCAGCTCACCGAGGGACAGGACAACAGATACGCAGTATTTT. It translates to CASSPRDRTTDTQYF. The chain combines TRBV18 with TRBJ2-3, with TRBD1 identical over 8 bases. V shed 3 bases and J 3 bases; nucleotides not matched to a gene: 5. The germline V gene encodes CDR1 KGHSH and CDR2 LQKENI. The CDR3 covers 15 residues.

The chain has TRBV13 and TRBJ2-1; D unresolved. Germline assignment: CDR1 PRHDT and CDR2 FYEKMQ (reference sequence). This CDR3 has 11 amino acids. With 5 bases removed from V and 10 bases from J, the gap between germline ends came to 9 bases. The CDR3: CASSRFREQFF. DNA for the CDR3: TGTGCCAGCAGCCGATTCAGAGAGCAGTTCTTC.

The gene calls are TRBV11-3 and TRBJ1-1; D is ambiguous. Germline CDR1 is SGHNT and CDR2 is YENEEA. This CDR3 spans 14 amino acids. The V end was cut by 0 bases, the J end by 1 base, with 6 bases between. CDR3 in DNA: TGTGCCAGCAGCTTAGAACAGCCGAACACTGAAGCTTTCTTT. The encoded protein is CASSLEQPNTEAFF.

The chain recombines TRBV18 with TRBJ1-1; D remains ambiguous. V lost 2 bases and J 1 base, leaving 11 bases between the germline ends. Per the germline V gene, CDR1 is KGHSH and CDR2 is LQKENI. The CDR3 is 15 residues long. The CDR3: CASSPLSLANTEAFF. The DNA for the CDR3 is TGTGCCAGCTCACCATTGAGCCTCGCGAACACTGAAGCTTTCTTT. Based on the CDR3 plus reference TRBV18 and TRBJ1-1, the full variable domain is NAGVMQNPRHLVRRRGQEARLRCSPMKGHSHVYWYRQLPEEGLKFMVYLQKENIIDESGMPKERFSAEFPKEGPSILRIQQVVRGDSAAYFCASSPLSLANTEAFFGQGTRLTVV.

The V call is TRBV4-3, the J call TRBJ1-1; 7 bases are a match to TRBD1. The CDR3 contains 17 residues. V lost 0 bases to trimming and J lost 3 bases; unmatched junction nucleotides: 10. Germline assignment: CDR1 LGHNA and CDR2 YSLEER. In nucleotides, the CDR3 is TGCGCCAGCAGCCAAGAGGCAGGGGGGGACGTATACACTGAAGCTTTCTTT. Residues: CASSQEAGGDVYTEAFF.

This clone was seen more than once but under ten times. Written as DNA, the CDR3 is TGTGCCAGCAGTCTAGGATGGGGGGCCTACGAGCAGTACTTC. Its translation: CASSLGWGAYEQYF. The chain has TRBV6-5 and TRBJ2-7, with D perhaps matching TRBD2 (6 bases). Germline values: CDR1 MNHEY, CDR2 SVGAGI. Trimming pared 5 bases from V and 2 bases from J, leaving 13 bases between. This CDR3 is 14 amino acids long.